Below, 3 T cell receptor beta chains from the same sample are listed, as sequenced in a study of shared clonotypes between healthy human individuals (dated by TCRdb to 2018 to 2021). Library preparation used the immunoSEQ multiplex PCR assay. TCRdb limited this immuneACCESS table to in-frame rearrangements with V and J called. A share of clones is missing; checked studies link under half to unresolved V genes, and the rest is unexplained. The sample records over a million clones, approximately 96% of which are singletons. Approximately 1% of the sample is in the top ten clones. The specimen sequenced was naive CD4+ T cells sorted from blood. This specimen's cell subset or site label, per the study, means: CD45RA+ positively selected. The source of these receptors is a man aged 30 to 39 in good health.

The chain carries TRBV28 and TRBJ2-5; 8 bases map to TRBD1. The CDR3 is made up of 14 amino acids. Germline-derived CDR1 and CDR2 are MDHEN and SYDVKM. V shed 4 bases, J shed 7 bases, and the junction held 8 bases outside the gene matches. The CDR3 loop reads CASSSTGGRGTQYF. The CDR3 DNA follows: TGTGCCAGCAGTTCAACAGGGGGAAGAGGGACCCAGTACTTC.

The chain joins TRBV6-1 to TRBJ1-5; 7 bases fit TRBD1. The CDR3 sequence is 15 residues long. Germline assignment: CDR1 MNHNS and CDR2 SASEGT. Trimming removed 4 bases from V and 2 bases from J; junction bases left unmatched: 5. The CDR3 DNA reads TGTGCCAGCAGTGGCGGAGGGGGCGGCAATCAGCCCCAGCATTTT. The encoded protein is CASSGGGGGNQPQHF.

The chain is built from TRBV29-1 and TRBJ2-2, with D possibly matching TRBD1 (7 bases). The CDR3 is made up of 13 amino acids. The germline gives CDR1 SQVTM, CDR2 ANQGSEA. Between the trimmed V and J ends, which lost 5 bases and 7 bases, there was a span of 14 bases. CDR3 protein: CSVSRQGGGELFF. The CDR3 DNA sequence: TGCAGCGTTTCTAGACAGGGAGGCGGGGAGCTGTTTTTT.